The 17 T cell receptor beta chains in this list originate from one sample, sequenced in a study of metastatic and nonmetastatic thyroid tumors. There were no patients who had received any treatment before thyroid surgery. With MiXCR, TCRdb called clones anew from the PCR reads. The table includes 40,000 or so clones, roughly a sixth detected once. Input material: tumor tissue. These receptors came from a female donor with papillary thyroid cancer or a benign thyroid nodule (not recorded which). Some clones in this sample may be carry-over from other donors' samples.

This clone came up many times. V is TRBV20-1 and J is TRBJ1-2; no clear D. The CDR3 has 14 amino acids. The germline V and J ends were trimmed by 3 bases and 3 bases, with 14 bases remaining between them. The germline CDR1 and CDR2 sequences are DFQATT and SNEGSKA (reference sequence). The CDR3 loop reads CSARFGVVDYGYTF. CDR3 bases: TGCAGTGCTAGGTTCGGGGTAGTTGACTATGGCTACACCTTC.

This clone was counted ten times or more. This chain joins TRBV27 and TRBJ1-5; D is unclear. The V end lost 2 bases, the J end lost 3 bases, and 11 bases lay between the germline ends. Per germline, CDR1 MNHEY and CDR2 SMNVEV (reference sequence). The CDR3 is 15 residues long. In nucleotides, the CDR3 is TGTGCCAGCAGTTTAGCCGGACCAACCAATCAGCCCCAGCATTTT. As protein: CASSLAGPTNQPQHF.

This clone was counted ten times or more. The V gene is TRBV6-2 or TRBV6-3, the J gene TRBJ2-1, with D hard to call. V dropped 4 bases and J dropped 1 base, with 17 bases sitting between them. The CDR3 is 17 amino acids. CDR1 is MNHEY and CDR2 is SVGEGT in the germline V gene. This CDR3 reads CASSSPHLVRSYNEQFF. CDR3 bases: TGTGCCAGCAGTTCCCCTCATTTAGTTCGTTCCTACAATGAGCAGTTCTTC.

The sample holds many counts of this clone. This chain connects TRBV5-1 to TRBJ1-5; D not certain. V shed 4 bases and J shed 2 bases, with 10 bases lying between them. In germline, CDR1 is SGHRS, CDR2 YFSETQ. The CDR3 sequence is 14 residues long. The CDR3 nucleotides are TGCGCCAGCAGCGCATATCCGGGCAATCAGCCCCAGCATTTT. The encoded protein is CASSAYPGNQPQHF.

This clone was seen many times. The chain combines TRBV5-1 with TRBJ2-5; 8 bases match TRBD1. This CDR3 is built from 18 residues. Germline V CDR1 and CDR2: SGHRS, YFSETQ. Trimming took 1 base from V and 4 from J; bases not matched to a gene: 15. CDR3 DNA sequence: TGCGCCAGCAGCTTGCCCAGGGGGCTGTTGGCTTGGGGAGAGACCCAGTACTTC. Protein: CASSLPRGLLAWGETQYF.

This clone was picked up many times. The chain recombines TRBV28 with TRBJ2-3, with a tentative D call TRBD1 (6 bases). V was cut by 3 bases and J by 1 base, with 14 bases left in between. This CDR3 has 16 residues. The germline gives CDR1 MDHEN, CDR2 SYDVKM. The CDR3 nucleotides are TGTGCCAGCAGTTTCGGGCGTGCAGGGGGCACAGATACGCAGTATTTT. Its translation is CASSFGRAGGTDTQYF.

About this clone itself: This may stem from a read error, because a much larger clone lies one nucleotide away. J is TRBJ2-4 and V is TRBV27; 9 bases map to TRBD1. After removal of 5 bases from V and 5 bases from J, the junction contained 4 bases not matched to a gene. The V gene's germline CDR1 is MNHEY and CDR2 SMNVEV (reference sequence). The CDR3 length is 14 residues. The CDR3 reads CASSPRTGENIQYF. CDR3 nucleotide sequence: TGTGCCAGCAGTCCACGGACAGGGGAAAACATTCAGTACTTC.

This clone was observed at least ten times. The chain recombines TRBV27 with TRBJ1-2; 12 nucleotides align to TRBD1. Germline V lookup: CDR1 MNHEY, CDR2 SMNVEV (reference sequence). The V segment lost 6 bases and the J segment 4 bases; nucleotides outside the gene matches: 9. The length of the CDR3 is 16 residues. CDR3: CASSRGTGGFFYGYTF. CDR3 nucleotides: TGTGCCAGCAGCCGGGGGACAGGGGGCTTTTTCTATGGCTACACCTTC.

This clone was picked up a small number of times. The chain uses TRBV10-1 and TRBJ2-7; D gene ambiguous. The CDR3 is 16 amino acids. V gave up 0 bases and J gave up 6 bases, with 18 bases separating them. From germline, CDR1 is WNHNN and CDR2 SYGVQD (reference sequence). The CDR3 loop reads CASSESVIYKTSEQYF. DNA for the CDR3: TGCGCCAGCAGTGAGTCGGTCATATATAAGACCTCCGAGCAGTACTTC.

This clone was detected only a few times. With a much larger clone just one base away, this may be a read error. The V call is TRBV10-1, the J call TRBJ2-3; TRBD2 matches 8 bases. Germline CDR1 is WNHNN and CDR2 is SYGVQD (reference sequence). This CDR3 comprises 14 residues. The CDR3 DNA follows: TGCGCCAACAGTGAGTCGGGAGGGACAGATACGCAGTATTTT. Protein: CANSESGGTDTQYF.

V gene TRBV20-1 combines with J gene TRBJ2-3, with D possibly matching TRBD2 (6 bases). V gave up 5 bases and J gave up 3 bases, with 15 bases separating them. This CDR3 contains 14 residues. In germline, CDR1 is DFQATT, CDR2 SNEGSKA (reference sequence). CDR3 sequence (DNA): TGCAGTGCTGGTATACTAGCTCAGACAGATACGCAGTATTTT. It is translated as CSAGILAQTDTQYF.

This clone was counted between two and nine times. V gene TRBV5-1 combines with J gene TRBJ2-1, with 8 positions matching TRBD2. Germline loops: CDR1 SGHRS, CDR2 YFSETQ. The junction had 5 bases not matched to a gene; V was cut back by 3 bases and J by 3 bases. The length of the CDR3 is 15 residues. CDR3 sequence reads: CASSSIAGYYNEQFF. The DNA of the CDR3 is TGCGCCAGCAGCTCAATAGCGGGATACTACAATGAGCAGTTCTTC. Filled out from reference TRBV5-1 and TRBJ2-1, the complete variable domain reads KAGVTQTPRYLIKTRGQQVTLSCSPISGHRSVSWYQQTPGQGLQFLFEYFSETQRNKGNFPGRFSGRQFSNSRSEMNVSTLELGDSALYLCASSSIAGYYNEQFFGPGTRLTVL.

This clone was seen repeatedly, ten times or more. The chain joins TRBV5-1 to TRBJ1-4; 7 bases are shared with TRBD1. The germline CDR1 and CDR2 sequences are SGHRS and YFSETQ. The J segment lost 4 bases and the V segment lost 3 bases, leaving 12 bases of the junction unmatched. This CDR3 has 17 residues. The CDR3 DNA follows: TGCGCCAGCAGCTCCGTGGGGATGACAGGGCGTAATGAAAAACTGTTTTTT. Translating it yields CASSSVGMTGRNEKLFF.

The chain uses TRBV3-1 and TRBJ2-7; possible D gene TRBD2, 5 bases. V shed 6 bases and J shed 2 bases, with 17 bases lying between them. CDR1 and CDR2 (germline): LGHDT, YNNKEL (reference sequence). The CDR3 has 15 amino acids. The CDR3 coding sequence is TGTGCCAGCAGGATACTGGTGGGAGACCCCTACGAGCAGTACTTC. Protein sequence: CASRILVGDPYEQYF.

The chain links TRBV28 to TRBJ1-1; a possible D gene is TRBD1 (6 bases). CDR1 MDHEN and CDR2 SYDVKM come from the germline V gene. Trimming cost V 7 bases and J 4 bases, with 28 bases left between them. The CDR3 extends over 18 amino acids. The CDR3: CASIPGSWTVRVVTEAFF. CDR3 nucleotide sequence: TGTGCCAGCATTCCGGGCTCGTGGACAGTAAGAGTGGTCACTGAAGCTTTCTTT. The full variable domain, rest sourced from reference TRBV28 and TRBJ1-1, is DVKVTQSSRYLVKRTGEKVFLECVQDMDHENMFWYRQDPGLGLRLIYFSYDVKMKEKGDIPEGYSVSREKKERFSLILESASTNQTSMYLCASIPGSWTVRVVTEAFFGQGTRLTVV.

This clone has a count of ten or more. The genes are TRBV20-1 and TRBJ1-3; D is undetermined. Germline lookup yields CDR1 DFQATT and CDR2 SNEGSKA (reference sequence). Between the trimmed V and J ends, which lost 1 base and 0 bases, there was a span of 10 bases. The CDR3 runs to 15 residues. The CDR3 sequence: CSARGRGPSGNTIYF. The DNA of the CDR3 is TGCAGTGCTAGAGGACGAGGGCCCTCTGGAAACACCATATATTTT.

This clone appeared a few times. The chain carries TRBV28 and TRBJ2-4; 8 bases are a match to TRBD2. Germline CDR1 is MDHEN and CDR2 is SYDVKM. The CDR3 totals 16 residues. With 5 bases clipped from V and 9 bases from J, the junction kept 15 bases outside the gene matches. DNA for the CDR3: TGTGCCAGCAGTCGGAGAAATATCGGGGGGGAGGGCATTCAGTACTTC. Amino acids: CASSRRNIGGEGIQYF. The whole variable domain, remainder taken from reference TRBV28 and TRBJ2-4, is DVKVTQSSRYLVKRTGEKVFLECVQDMDHENMFWYRQDPGLGLRLIYFSYDVKMKEKGDIPEGYSVSREKKERFSLILESASTNQTSMYLCASSRRNIGGEGIQYFGAGTRLSVL.